This TCR beta chain was sequenced in a study of blood T cell repertoires in COVID-19. Across the study: Acute-phase and convalescent COVID-19 samples originated in the United States, Italy and Spain. PBMCs, B-cell-depleted T cells, or T cells provided the cDNA or gDNA that made up the material.

CDR1 and CDR2 (germline): KGHSH, LQKENI. The CDR3 contains 16 residues. V gave up 3 bases and J gave up 4 bases, with 18 bases separating them. As handled by the study authors: Scientists estimated how many nucleated cells there were by amplifying reference gene primers. Sequencing was performed with immunoSEQ multiplex PCR; in TCRdb, only in-frame clones are kept and a portion is missing. V, J and clone size derive from that table, while D and trimming were established from the DNA sequence. The table includes over 85,000 clones, around 85% detected once. The sequence was collected from a man aged 80 or over with acute or convalescent COVID-19. The genes are TRBV18 and TRBJ1-1, with TRBD1 as a possible D gene (6 bases). The material sequenced was peripheral blood. The CDR3 DNA follows: TGTGCCAGCTCACCCAGCGGTAGCGGGGGCTTCACTGAAGCTTTCTTT. Amino acid sequence: CASSPSGSGGFTEAFF.